This T cell receptor beta chain was sequenced in a study of cytomegalovirus exposure and HLA in healthy donors. V was trimmed by 4 bases and J by 4 bases, leaving 11 bases between them. Germline CDR1 SGHNT, CDR2 YYREEE (reference sequence). This CDR3 spans 13 amino acids. PCR was performed using 60 Vbeta and 13 Jbeta primers. Sequenced by immunoSEQ multiplex PCR; TCRdb stores in-frame clones only, minus some. The sample has approximately 140,000 clones; around 78% are singletons. Sequenced sample: PBMCs. The clonotype comes from a woman aged 45 to 65 in good health and CMV-seronegative. The chain is built from TRBV5-4 and TRBJ1-2; tentatively, D is TRBD1 (6 bases). CDR3 DNA sequence: TGTGCCAGCAGCCCCGGACAGTCCTATGGCTACACCTTC. Its translation is CASSPGQSYGYTF.